The clone carrying this TCR beta chain came up once. Trimming cost V 8 bases and J 5 bases; bases outside gene matches: 10. CDR1 and CDR2 from the germline V gene are SNHLY and FYNNEI. There are 15 residues in the CDR3. These data originate in a study of T cell changes during pregnancy in multiple sclerosis. TCRdb's table, derived via immunoSEQ multiplex PCR, lists solely in-frame clones and lacks some. The sample gives tens of thousands of clones, approximately 92% of which show up once; roughly 0.5% is in the top ten. The TCR sequence derives from a female donor in good health, enrolled as a control in a pregnancy study. The source was CD4+ T cells from peripheral blood mononuclear cells, collected in the second trimester of pregnancy. This sequence joins TRBV2 and TRBJ2-5; 11 bases align to TRBD1. CDR3 loop: CASGAGQGAWETQYF. The CDR3 nucleotides are TGTGCCAGCGGAGCCGGACAGGGGGCGTGGGAGACCCAGTACTTC.